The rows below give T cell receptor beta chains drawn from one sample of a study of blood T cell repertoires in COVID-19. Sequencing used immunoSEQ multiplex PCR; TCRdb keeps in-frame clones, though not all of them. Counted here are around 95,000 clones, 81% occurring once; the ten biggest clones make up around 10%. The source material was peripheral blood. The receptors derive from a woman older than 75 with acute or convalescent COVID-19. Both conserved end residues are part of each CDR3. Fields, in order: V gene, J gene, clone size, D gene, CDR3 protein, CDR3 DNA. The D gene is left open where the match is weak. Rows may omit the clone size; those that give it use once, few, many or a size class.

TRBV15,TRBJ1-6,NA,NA,CATSYQGPSSPLHF,TGTGCCACCAGTTATCAGGGCCCCAGTTCACCCCTCCACTTT
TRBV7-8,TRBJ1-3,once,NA,CASSLGGGANTIYF,TGTGCCAGCAGCTTAGGTGGTGGGGCGAACACCATATATTTT
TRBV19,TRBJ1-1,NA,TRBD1,CASSPDRAVAFF,TGTGCCAGTAGTCCGGACAGGGCGGTAGCTTTCTTT
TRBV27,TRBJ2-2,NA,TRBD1,CASSLNRGPGGELFF,TGTGCCAGCAGTTTAAACAGGGGGCCGGGCGGGGAGCTGTTTTTT
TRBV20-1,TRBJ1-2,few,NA,CSASPTVRQGSGYTF,TGCAGTGCTAGTCCAACCGTCCGGCAGGGTAGTGGCTACACCTTC
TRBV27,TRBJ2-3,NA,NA,CASSPSTDTQYF,TGTGCCAGCAGTCCAAGCACAGATACGCAGTATTTT
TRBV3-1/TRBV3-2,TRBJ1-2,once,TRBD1,CASSPQPDRNYGYTF,TGTGCCAGCAGCCCCCAACCGGACAGGAACTATGGCTACACCTTC
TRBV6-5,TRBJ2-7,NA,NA,CASSSGAPYEQYF,TGTGCCAGCAGTTCGGGTGCCCCCTACGAGCAGTACTTC
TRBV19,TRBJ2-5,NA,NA,CASKREGQGARETQYF,TGTGCCAGCAAAAGGGAGGGGCAGGGGGCGCGAGAGACCCAGTACTTC
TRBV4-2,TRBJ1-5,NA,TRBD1,CASSQSDRGEPQHF,TGTGCCAGCAGCCAATCGGACAGGGGGGAGCCCCAGCATTTT
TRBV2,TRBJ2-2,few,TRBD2,CATRTSGGLQTGELFF,TGTGCCACTCGGACTAGCGGGGGGCTGCAAACCGGGGAGCTGTTTTTT
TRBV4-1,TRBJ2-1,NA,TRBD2,CASSHAAGRENEQFF,TGCGCCAGCAGCCACGCGGCAGGGAGGGAGAATGAGCAGTTCTTC
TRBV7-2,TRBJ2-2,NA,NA,CASSPPVRTGELFF,TGTGCCAGCAGCCCCCCCGTTCGCACCGGGGAGCTGTTTTTT
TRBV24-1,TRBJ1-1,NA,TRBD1,CATSDWDSTEAFF,TGTGCCACCAGTGATTGGGACAGCACTGAAGCTTTCTTT
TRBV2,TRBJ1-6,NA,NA,CASSMGGYNSPLHF,TGTGCCAGCAGCATGGGGGGCTATAATTCACCCCTCCACTTT
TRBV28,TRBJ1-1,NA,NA,CASSLDSYTEAFF,TGTGCCAGCAGTCTAGACAGCTACACTGAAGCTTTCTTT
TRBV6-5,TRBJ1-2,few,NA,CASSTVRTVTF,TGTGCCAGCAGTACCGTTCGGACAGTCACCTTC
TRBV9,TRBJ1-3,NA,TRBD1,CASSVGQTGATGNTIYF,TGTGCCAGCAGCGTAGGACAGACAGGGGCCACTGGAAACACCATATATTTT
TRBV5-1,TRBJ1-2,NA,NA,CASSLDGQSNYGYTF,TGCGCCAGCAGCTTGGATGGACAGTCTAACTATGGCTACACCTTC
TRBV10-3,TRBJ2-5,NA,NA,CAISERGQETQYF,TGTGCCATCAGTGAACGGGGCCAAGAGACCCAGTACTTC
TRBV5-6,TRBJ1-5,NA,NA,CASSQTRSNQPQHF,TGTGCCAGCAGCCAGACCAGGAGCAATCAGCCCCAGCATTTT
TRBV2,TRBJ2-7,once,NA,CASSVNRVTYEQYF,TGTGCCAGCAGTGTCAACAGGGTCACCTACGAGCAGTACTTC
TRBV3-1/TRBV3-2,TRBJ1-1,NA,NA,CASSRQAQRAFF,TGTGCCAGCAGCCGTCAGGCACAGAGAGCTTTCTTT
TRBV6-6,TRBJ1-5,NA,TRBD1,CASSLTGGNQPQHF,TGTGCCAGCAGTTTGACAGGGGGCAATCAGCCCCAGCATTTT
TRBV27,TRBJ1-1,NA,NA,CASSFRQGGTEAFF,TGTGCCAGCAGTTTCAGGCAGGGAGGCACTGAAGCTTTCTTT
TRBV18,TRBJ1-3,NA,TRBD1,CASSPTGDSGNTIYF,TGTGCCAGCTCACCTACAGGGGACTCTGGAAACACCATATATTTT
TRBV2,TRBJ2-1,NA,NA,CASSGSKDRGFSYNEQFF,TGTGCCAGCAGTGGATCCAAGGACAGAGGCTTCTCCTACAATGAGCAGTTCTTC
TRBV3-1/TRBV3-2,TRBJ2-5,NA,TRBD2,CASSKLAGGGQETQYF,TGTGCCAGCAGTAAATTAGCGGGGGGGGGACAAGAGACCCAGTACTTC
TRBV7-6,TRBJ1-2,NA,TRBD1,CASSHRRTGGAGGYTF,TGTGCCAGCAGCCACCGTAGGACAGGGGGTGCTGGAGGCTACACCTTC
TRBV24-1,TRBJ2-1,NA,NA,CATSDFRGAGYYNEQFF,TGTGCCACCAGTGATTTTCGGGGGGCGGGGTACTACAATGAGCAGTTCTTC
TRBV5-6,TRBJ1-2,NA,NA,CASRLISANYGYTF,TGTGCCAGCAGATTGATTAGTGCTAACTATGGCTACACCTTC
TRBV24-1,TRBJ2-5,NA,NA,CATSPGEETQYF,TGTGCCACCAGTCCAGGGGAAGAGACCCAGTACTTC
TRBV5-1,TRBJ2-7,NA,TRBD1,CASSLEGQGPYEQYF,TGCGCCAGCAGCTTGGAGGGACAGGGTCCGTACGAGCAGTACTTC
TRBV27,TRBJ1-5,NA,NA,CASSPQQGRGSNQPQHF,TGTGCCAGCAGTCCCCAACAGGGAAGAGGTAGCAATCAGCCCCAGCATTTT
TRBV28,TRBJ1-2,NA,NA,CASRNWLYGYTF,TGTGCCAGCAGAAATTGGCTCTATGGCTACACCTTC
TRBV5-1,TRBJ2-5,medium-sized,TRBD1,CASSLGTGPQETQYF,TGCGCCAGCAGCTTGGGGACAGGGCCCCAAGAGACCCAGTACTTC
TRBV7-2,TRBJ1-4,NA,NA,CASSFSGEGKLFF,TGTGCCAGCAGCTTTTCAGGGGAGGGAAAACTGTTTTTT
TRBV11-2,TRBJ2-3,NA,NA,CASRSNSGGLRVYF,TGTGCCAGCAGATCAAACTCCGGGGGACTGCGGGTCTATTTT
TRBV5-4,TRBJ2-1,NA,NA,CASSLDKASYNEQFF,TGTGCCAGCAGCTTAGACAAGGCCTCCTACAATGAGCAGTTCTTC